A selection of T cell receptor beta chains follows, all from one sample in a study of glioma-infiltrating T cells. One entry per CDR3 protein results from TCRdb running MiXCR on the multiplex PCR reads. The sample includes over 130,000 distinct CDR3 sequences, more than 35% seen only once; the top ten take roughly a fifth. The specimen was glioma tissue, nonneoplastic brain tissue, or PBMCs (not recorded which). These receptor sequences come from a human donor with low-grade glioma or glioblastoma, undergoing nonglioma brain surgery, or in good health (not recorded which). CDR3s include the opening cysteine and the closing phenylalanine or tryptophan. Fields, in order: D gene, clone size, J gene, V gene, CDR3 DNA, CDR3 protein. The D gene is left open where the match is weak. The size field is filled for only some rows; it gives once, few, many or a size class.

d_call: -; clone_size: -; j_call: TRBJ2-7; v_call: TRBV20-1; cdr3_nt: TGCAGTGCGAGTTATGACTCCTACGAGCAGTACTTC; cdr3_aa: CSASYDSYEQYF
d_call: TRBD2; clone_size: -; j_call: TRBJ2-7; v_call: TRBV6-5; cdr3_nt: TGTGCCAGCAGTTTTTCAGCGGGAGCTAACTACGAGCAGTACTTC; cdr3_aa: CASSFSAGANYEQYF
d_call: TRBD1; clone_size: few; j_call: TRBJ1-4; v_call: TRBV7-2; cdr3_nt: TGTGCCAGCAGCTTAAACAGGGGTTTGGAGAAACTGTTTTTT; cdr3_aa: CASSLNRGLEKLFF
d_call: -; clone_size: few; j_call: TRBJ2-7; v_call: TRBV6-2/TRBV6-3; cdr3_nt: TGTGCCAGCAGGGACGCCTACGAGCAGTACTTC; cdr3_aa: CASRDAYEQYF
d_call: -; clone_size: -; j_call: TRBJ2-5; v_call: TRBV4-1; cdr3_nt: TGCGCCAGCAGCCAAGGGGCAGGGCCCCAAGAGACCCAGTACTTC; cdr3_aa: CASSQGAGPQETQYF
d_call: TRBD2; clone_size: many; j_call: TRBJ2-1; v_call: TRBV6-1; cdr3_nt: TGTGCCAGCAGAACCGGGACTAGCGGGTACAATGAGCAGTTCTTC; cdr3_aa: CASRTGTSGYNEQFF
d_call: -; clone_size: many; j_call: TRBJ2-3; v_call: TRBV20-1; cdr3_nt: TGCAGTGCCGCGGAGTGGGGCACAGATACGCAGTATTTT; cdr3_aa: CSAAEWGTDTQYF
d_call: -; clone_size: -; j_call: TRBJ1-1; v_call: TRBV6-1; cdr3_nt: TGTGCCAGCAGTGAAGAGGGCAGTCCGACTGAAGCTTTCTTT; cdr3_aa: CASSEEGSPTEAFF
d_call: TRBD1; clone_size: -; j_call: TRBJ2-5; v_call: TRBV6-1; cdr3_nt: TGTGCCAGCAACCCCGGGACAGGGGGACAAGAGGCCCAGTACTTC; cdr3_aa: CASNPGTGGQEAQYF
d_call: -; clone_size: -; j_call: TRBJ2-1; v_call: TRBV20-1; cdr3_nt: TGCAGTGCTCGACCCTTAAGGGGTGACTCCTACAATGAGCAGTTCTTC; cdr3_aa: CSARPLRGDSYNEQFF
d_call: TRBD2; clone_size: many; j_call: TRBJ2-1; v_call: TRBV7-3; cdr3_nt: TGTGCCAGCAGCTTTGGCGGGGGGGCTGTGGATGAGCAGTTCTTC; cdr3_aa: CASSFGGGAVDEQFF
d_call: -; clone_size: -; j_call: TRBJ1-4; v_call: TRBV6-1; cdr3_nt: TGTGCCAGCAGTTCTGTCTCCAACGGTAATGAAAAACTGTTTTTT; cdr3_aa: CASSSVSNGNEKLFF
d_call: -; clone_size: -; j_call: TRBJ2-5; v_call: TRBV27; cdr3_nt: TGTGCCAGCAGCCCCTCCGGGACTCTCCAAGAGACCCAGTACTTC; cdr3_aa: CASSPSGTLQETQYF
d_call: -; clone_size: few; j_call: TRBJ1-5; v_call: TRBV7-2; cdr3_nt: TGTGCCAGCAGCTTGCCGAACCAGCCCCAGCATTTT; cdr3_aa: CASSLPNQPQHF
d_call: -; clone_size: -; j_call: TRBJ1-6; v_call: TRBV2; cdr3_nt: TGTGCCAGCAGAGGGCCCCTTGAAACCCTCCACTTT; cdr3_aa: CASRGPLETLHF
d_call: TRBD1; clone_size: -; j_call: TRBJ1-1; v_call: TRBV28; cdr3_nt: TGTGCCAGCAGTCTCGGGACAGGGAGCACTGAAGCTTTCTTT; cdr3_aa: CASSLGTGSTEAFF
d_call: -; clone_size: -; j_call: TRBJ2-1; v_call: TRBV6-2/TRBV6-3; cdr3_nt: TGTGCCATCAGTGCGCGGGACGCCGCGGATGAGCAGTTCTTC; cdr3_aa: CAISARDAADEQFF
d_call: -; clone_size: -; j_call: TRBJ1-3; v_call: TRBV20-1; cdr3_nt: TGCAGTGCTCTAGGGGCTGGAAACACCATATATTTT; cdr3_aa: CSALGAGNTIYF
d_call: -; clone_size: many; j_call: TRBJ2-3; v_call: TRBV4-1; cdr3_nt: TGCGCCAGCAGCCGCTCGCTTGTCACAGATACGCAGTATTTT; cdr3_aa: CASSRSLVTDTQYF
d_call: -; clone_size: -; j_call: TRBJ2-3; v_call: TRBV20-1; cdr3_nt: TGCAGTGCTGCTATAGAACCTTCTAGCACAGGTACGCAGTATTTT; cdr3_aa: CSAAIEPSSTGTQYF
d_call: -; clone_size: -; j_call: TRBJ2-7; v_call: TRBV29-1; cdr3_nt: TGCAGCGTAGGACAGCCCTACGAGCAGTACTTC; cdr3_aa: CSVGQPYEQYF
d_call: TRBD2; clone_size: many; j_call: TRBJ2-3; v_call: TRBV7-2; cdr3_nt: TGTGCCAGCAGCTTGCAGGTAGCGGGCCTCACAGATACGCAGTATTTT; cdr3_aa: CASSLQVAGLTDTQYF
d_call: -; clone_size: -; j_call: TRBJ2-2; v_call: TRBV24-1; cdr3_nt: TGTGCCACCAGTGATTTGGACACCCCGATCACCGGGGAGCTGTTTTTT; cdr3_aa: CATSDLDTPITGELFF
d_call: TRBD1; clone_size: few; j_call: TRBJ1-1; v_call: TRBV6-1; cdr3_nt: TGTGCCAGCAGTAAAGACAGGGGGAACACTGAAGCTTTCTTT; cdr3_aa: CASSKDRGNTEAFF
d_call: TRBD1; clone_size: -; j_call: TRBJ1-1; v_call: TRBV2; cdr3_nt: TGTGCCAGCAGTGGGACAGGCACTGAAGCTTTCTTT; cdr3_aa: CASSGTGTEAFF
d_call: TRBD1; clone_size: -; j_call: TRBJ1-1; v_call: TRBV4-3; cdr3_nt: TGCGCCAGCAGCCGGCAAAAGGTACAGGGGCATGAAGCTTTCTTT; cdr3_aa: CASSRQKVQGHEAFF
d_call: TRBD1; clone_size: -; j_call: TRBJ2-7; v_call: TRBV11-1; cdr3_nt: TGTGCCAGCAGTCCTTACTGGGACAGGGCCTACGAGCAGTACTTC; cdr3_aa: CASSPYWDRAYEQYF
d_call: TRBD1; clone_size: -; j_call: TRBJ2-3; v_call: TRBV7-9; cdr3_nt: TGTGCCAGCAGCCCGGGACAGGGATCAGATACGCAGTATTTT; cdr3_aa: CASSPGQGSDTQYF
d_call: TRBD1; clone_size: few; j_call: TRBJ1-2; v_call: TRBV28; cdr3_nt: TGTGCCAGCTCGGGACAGGGGGTCTATGGCTACACCTTC; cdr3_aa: CASSGQGVYGYTF
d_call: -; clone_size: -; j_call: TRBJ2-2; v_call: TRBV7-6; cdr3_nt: TGTGCCAGCAGCTTAAGAATTCCGGGAATTAACACCGGGGAGCTGTTTTTT; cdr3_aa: CASSLRIPGINTGELFF
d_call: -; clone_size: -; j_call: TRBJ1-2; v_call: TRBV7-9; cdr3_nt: TGTGCCAGCAGCTCCCGGGTCTATGGCTACACCTTC; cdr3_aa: CASSSRVYGYTF
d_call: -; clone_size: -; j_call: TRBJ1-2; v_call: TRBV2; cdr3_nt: TGTGCCAGCTGGGAGGGGCGACAGACAGGCTATGGCTACACCTTC; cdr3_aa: CASWEGRQTGYGYTF
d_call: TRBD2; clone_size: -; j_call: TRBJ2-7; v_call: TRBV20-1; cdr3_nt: TGCAGTGCTGGGGAGCGGGAGGGCCTCCACGAGCAGTACTTC; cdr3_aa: CSAGEREGLHEQYF
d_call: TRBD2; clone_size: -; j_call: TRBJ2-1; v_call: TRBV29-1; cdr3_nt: TGCAGCGTTGAAGGCCTAGCGGGGAGCTCCTACAATGAGCAGTTCTTC; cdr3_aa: CSVEGLAGSSYNEQFF
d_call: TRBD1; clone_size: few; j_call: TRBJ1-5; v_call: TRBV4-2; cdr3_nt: TGTGCCAGCAGCCAAGTCGGGGGGACAGGCAATCAGCCCCAGCATTTT; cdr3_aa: CASSQVGGTGNQPQHF
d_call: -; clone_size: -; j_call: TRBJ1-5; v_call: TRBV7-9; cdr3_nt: TGTGCCAGCAGCTTAGCAACAGGGTATGACCAGCCCCAGCATTTT; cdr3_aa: CASSLATGYDQPQHF
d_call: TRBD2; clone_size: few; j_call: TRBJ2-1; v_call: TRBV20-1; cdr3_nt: TGCAGTGCTAGAGATCGACGGGCTAGCGGGAAGTACAATGAGCAGTTCTTC; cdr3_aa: CSARDRRASGKYNEQFF
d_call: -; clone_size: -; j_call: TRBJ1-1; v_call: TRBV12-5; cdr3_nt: TGTGCTAGTGGTTTGGTCGCTGAAGCTTTCTTT; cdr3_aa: CASGLVAEAFF
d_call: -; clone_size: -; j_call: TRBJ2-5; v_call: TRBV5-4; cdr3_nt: TGTGCCAGCAGCTTGGCCAGGGACTGGGAGACCCAGTACTTC; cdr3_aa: CASSLARDWETQYF
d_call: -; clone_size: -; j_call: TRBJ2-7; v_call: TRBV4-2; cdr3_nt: TGTGCCAGCAGCCAAGACAGGGGATCCTACGAGCAGTACTTC; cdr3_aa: CASSQDRGSYEQYF
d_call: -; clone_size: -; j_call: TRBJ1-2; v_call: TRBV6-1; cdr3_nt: TGTGCCAGCAGTGACTTACACATCAGGGGCGCAAGATATGGCTACACCTTC; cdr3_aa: CASSDLHIRGARYGYTF
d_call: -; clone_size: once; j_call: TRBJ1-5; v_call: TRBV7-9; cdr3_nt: TGTGCCAGCAGTTCCGGGGGTCGTGGCAATCAGCCCCAGCATTTT; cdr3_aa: CASSSGGRGNQPQHF
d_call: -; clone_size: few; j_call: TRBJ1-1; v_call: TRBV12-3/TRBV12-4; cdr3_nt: TGTGCCAGCACCCCCTTAGATAGGAACACTGAAGCTTTCTTT; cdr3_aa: CASTPLDRNTEAFF
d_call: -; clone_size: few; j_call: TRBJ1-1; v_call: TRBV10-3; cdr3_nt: TGTGCCATCAGTGGAACCACGAACACTGAAGCTTTCTTT; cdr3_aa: CAISGTTNTEAFF